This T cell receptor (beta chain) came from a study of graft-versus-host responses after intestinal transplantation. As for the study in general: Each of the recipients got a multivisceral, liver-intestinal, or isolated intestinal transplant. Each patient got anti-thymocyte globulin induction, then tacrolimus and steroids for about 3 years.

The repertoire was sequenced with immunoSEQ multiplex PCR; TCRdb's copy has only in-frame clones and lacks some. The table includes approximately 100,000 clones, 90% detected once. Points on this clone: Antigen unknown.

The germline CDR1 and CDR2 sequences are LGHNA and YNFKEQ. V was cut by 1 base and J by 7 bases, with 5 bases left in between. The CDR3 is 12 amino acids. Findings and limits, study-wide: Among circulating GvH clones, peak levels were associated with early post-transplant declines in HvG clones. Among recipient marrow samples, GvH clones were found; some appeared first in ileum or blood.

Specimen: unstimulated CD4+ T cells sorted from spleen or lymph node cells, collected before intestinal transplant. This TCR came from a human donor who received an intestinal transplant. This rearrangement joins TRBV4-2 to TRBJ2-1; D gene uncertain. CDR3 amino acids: CASSQVHNEQFF. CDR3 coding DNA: TGTGCCAGCAGCCAAGTCCATAATGAGCAGTTCTTC.